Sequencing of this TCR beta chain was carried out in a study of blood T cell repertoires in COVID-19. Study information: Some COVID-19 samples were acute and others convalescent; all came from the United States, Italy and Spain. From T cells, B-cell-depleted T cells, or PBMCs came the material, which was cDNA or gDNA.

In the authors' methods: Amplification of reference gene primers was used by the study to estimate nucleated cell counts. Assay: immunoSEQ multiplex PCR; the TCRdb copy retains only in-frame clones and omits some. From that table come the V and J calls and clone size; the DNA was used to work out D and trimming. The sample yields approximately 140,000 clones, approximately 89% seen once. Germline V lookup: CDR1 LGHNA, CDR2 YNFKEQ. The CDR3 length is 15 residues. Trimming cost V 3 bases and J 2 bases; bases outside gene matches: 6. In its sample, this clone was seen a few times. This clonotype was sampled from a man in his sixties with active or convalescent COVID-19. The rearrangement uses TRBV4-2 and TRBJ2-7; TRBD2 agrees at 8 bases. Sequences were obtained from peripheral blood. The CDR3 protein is CASSHISGIAYEQYF. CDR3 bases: TGTGCCAGCAGCCATATTAGCGGGATCGCCTACGAGCAGTACTTC.